What follows are 27 T cell receptor beta chains derived from one specimen sequenced in a study of technical replicates of blood from a few donors. The protocol was immunoSEQ multiplex PCR, while the TCRdb copy is restricted to in-frame clones and leaves out a portion. The top ten clones hold under 0.4% of a sample with about 80,000 clones, around 94% of them seen once. Sequenced material: T cells isolated from PBMCs. These receptors were collected from a human donor in good health.

V usage is TRBV7-8 and J usage is TRBJ2-7, with D perhaps matching TRBD2 (5 bases). In germline, CDR1 is SGHVS, CDR2 FQNEAQ. CDR3 size: 18 residues. V was shortened by 3 bases and J by 3 bases, with 24 bases between the two germline ends. CDR3 sequence (DNA): TGTGCCAGCAGCTTCTCCGGGATCCTCGAATCTGAGCTCTACGAGCAGTACTTC. Amino acids: CASSFSGILESELYEQYF. Drawing the rest from reference TRBV7-8 and TRBJ2-7, the complete variable domain is GAGVSQSPRYKVAKRGQDVALRCDPISGHVSLFWYQQALGQGPEFLTYFQNEAQLDKSGLPSDRFFAERPEGSVSTLKIQRTQQEDSAVYLCASSFSGILESELYEQYFGPGTRLTVT.

CDR3 nucleotides: TGCAGCGTTCCCCCTGACAGAGCCTATGGCTACACCTTC. This sequence encodes CSVPPDRAYGYTF. V gene TRBV29-1 combines with J gene TRBJ1-2; TRBD1 is a possible D gene (5 bases). The CDR3 has 13 amino acids. Germline CDR1 SQVTM, CDR2 ANQGSEA. V shed 5 bases and J shed 4 bases, with 14 bases lying between them. The variable domain in full, completed from reference TRBV29-1 and TRBJ1-2, reads SAVISQKPSRDICQRGTSLTIQCQVDSQVTMMFWYRQQPGQSLTLIATANQGSEATYESGFVIDKFPISRPNLTFSTLTVSNMSPEDSSIYLCSVPPDRAYGYTFGSGTRLTVV.

This chain connects TRBV7-9 to TRBJ1-4, with 10 nucleotides matching TRBD1. This CDR3 has 14 residues. V dropped 5 bases and J dropped 7; count of bases not matched to a gene: 4. Germline lookup yields CDR1 SEHNR and CDR2 FQNEAQ (reference sequence). CDR3 nucleotides: TGTGCCAGCAGCAAGACAGGGGGCGGTGAAAAACTGTTTTTT. It encodes CASSKTGGGEKLFF.

J is TRBJ2-7 and V is TRBV9, with 7 bases fitting TRBD1. Trimming at V came to 9 bases and at J to 3 bases, leaving 3 bases not matched to a gene. Germline CDR1 SGDLS, CDR2 YYNGEE. The length of the CDR3 is 11 residues. CDR3 in amino acids: CATQGVYEQYF. The CDR3 nucleotides are TGTGCCACCCAGGGGGTCTACGAGCAGTACTTC.

On this clone: At the DNA level, this CDR3 is encoded by other sequences in the same sample as well. The V call is TRBV19, the J call TRBJ1-5; D might be TRBD1 (6 bases). The V and J ends lost 3 bases and 3 bases respectively, with 9 bases between them. CDR1 and CDR2 from the germline V gene are LNHDA and SQIVND (reference sequence). The CDR3 covers 14 residues. As DNA, the CDR3 is TGTGCCAGTAGTATCAGGGACAACAATCAGCCCCAGCATTTT. Amino acids: CASSIRDNNQPQHF. The full variable domain, its missing parts supplied by reference TRBV19 and TRBJ1-5, is DGGITQSPKYLFRKEGQNVTLSCEQNLNHDAMYWYRQDPGQGLRLIYYSQIVNDFQKGDIAEGYSVSREKKESFPLTVTSAQKNPTAFYLCASSIRDNNQPQHFGDGTRLSIL.

The chain recombines TRBV5-8 with TRBJ2-7; D possibly corresponds to TRBD1 (5 bases). V was trimmed by 0 bases and J by 6 bases, leaving 13 bases between them. Per the germline V gene, CDR1 is SGHTS and CDR2 is YDEGEE. The CDR3 covers 14 residues. The CDR3 here is CASSLEGKPGEQYF. In DNA form, the CDR3 reads TGTGCCAGCAGCTTGGAGGGGAAACCCGGCGAGCAGTACTTC.

The chain links TRBV29-1 to TRBJ2-1; TRBD1 matches 9 bases. CDR1 and CDR2 from the germline V gene are SQVTM and ANQGSEA. Germline trimming cut 1 base from V and 6 bases from J; bases unmatched to any gene: 7. The CDR3 is 15 residues long. CDR3 protein: CSVEGGTGQTNEQFF. CDR3 nucleotide sequence: TGCAGCGTTGAAGGAGGGACAGGGCAGACCAATGAGCAGTTCTTC.

The rearrangement links TRBV18 to TRBJ1-3, with D possibly TRBD1 on 6 matching bases. The CDR3 covers 14 residues. From germline, CDR1 is KGHSH and CDR2 LQKENI. V lost 6 bases and J 4 bases, leaving 13 bases between the germline ends. The chain's CDR3 is CASSWGLGGNTIYF. In DNA form, the CDR3 reads TGTGCCAGCTCGTGGGGGCTCGGAGGAAACACCATATATTTT.

The rearrangement links TRBV7-2 to TRBJ2-7; D unresolved. V was shortened by 0 bases and J by 4 bases, with 13 bases between the two germline ends. Germline CDR1 and CDR2: SGHTA and FQGNSA. This CDR3 spans 15 amino acids. The CDR3 loop is CASSLASVATYEQYF. DNA for the CDR3: TGTGCCAGCAGCTTAGCATCCGTAGCCACTTACGAGCAGTACTTC.

The V gene is TRBV5-1, the J gene TRBJ2-5; 8 nucleotides line up with TRBD2. This CDR3 is built from 16 residues. Germline CDR1 is SGHRS and CDR2 is YFSETQ. V shed 0 bases and J 4 bases; nucleotides not matched to a gene: 8. The CDR3 DNA follows: TGCGCCAGCAGCTTGGGGTTGGCGGGAGGTACAGAGACCCAGTACTTC. Translating gives CASSLGLAGGTETQYF.

The gene calls are TRBV4-3 and TRBJ1-1, with TRBD1 identical over 7 bases. The CDR3 runs 13 residues. CDR1 LGHNA and CDR2 YSLEER come from the germline V gene. With 4 bases clipped from V and 7 bases from J, the junction kept 6 bases outside the gene matches. The CDR3 spells CASSPGQRLEAFF. CDR3 in DNA: TGCGCCAGCAGCCCGGGACAGCGTCTTGAAGCTTTCTTT.

The chain couples TRBV29-1 to TRBJ1-2; the D gene is possibly TRBD1 (5 bases). This CDR3 is 13 amino acids long. V lost 4 bases and J lost 5, with 14 bases in between. Germline CDR1 SQVTM, CDR2 ANQGSEA. Written as DNA, the CDR3 is TGCAGCGTTGCTCAGGGTCCCCTTTATGGCTACACCTTC. Encoded protein: CSVAQGPLYGYTF.

The DNA of the CDR3 is TGTTGTTGCCTGGCCAGAAACTATGGCTACACCTTC. Residues: CCCLARNYGYTF. The chain combines TRBV28 with TRBJ1-2; D remains ambiguous. This CDR3 spans 12 amino acids. The germline V gene has CDR1 MDHEN and CDR2 SYDVKM.

The chain carries TRBV4-1 and TRBJ1-2, with a weak D call TRBD1 (6 bases). The CDR3 sequence is 15 residues long. V was clipped by 1 base and J by 2 bases, with 11 bases between them. Germline V CDR1 and CDR2: MGHRA, YSYEKL. The CDR3 loop is CASSQGGQKNYGYTF. For the CDR3, the DNA is TGCGCCAGCAGCCAAGGGGGACAAAAGAACTATGGCTACACCTTC.

This clone has just one count. The rearrangement uses TRBV11-3 and TRBJ2-7; 13 bases are shared with TRBD2. CDR3 size: 15 residues. V lost 5 bases to trimming and J lost 7 bases; unmatched junction nucleotides: 8. Germline CDR1 reads SGHNT; CDR2 reads YENEEA. The CDR3 DNA reads TGTGCCAGCAGCGAGAGACTAGCGGGAGGAGAAGAGCAGTACTTC. It encodes CASSERLAGGEEQYF.

The V gene is TRBV23-1, the J gene TRBJ1-3; no clear D gene. TRBV23-1 is an ORF for which the function is uncertain. This CDR3 region has 16 residues. Trimming pared 4 bases from V and 9 bases from J, leaving 22 bases between. The CDR3 loop is CASSLSKVGFESTIYF. Here the CDR3 DNA reads TGCGCCAGCAGTCTCTCTAAAGTCGGGTTCGAAAGCACCATATATTTT.

The chain employs TRBV7-2 and TRBJ2-7; 9 nucleotides align to TRBD1. The CDR3 runs 16 residues. Trimming at V came to 2 bases and at J to 0 bases, leaving 5 bases not matched to a gene. CDR1 and CDR2 (germline): SGHTA, FQGNSA. This CDR3 reads CASSLFPGQGSYEQYF. The CDR3 DNA is TGTGCCAGCAGCTTATTCCCGGGACAGGGCTCCTACGAGCAGTACTTC. Full variable domain (outside the CDR3, taken from reference TRBV7-2 and TRBJ2-7): GAGVSQSPSNKVTEKGKDVELRCDPISGHTALYWYRQSLGQGLEFLIYFQGNSAPDKSGLPSDRFSAERTGGSVSTLTIQRTQQEDSAVYLCASSLFPGQGSYEQYFGPGTRLTVT.

The chain employs TRBV15 and TRBJ2-3, with 7 bases identical to TRBD1. This CDR3 has 19 amino acids. After removal of 0 bases from V and 2 bases from J, the junction contained 14 bases not matched to a gene. Germline loops: CDR1 LNHNV, CDR2 YYDKDF (reference sequence). CDR3 residues: CATSRERKLTGPHTDTQYF. The CDR3 nucleotides are TGTGCCACCAGCAGAGAACGCAAGTTGACAGGGCCACACACAGATACGCAGTATTTT.

V usage is TRBV7-9 and J usage is TRBJ2-1; 14 positions match TRBD2. Germline CDR1 and CDR2: SEHNR and FQNEAQ (reference sequence). CDR3 length: 18 residues. V was pared by 4 bases and J by 5 bases, with 10 bases of the junction left unmatched. For the CDR3, the DNA is TGTGCCAGCAGCTCGGGACTAGCGGGAGAACCCCTCCACAATGAGCAGTTCTTC. It specifies CASSSGLAGEPLHNEQFF.

This sequence joins TRBV11-2 and TRBJ2-1, with unresolved D. Germline CDR1 is SGHAT and CDR2 is FQNNGV. There are 15 residues in the CDR3. V dropped 5 bases and J dropped 6 bases, with 17 bases sitting between them. The chain's CDR3 is CASSPTPLFTNEQFF. CDR3 sequence (DNA): TGTGCCAGCAGCCCTACCCCCCTGTTTACCAATGAGCAGTTCTTC.

This rearrangement joins TRBV7-8 to TRBJ1-5; D gene ambiguous. Germline CDR1 and CDR2: SGHVS and FQNEAQ. The length of the CDR3 is 17 residues. Trimming shortened V by 5 bases and J by 1 base, and 18 bases separated the two germline ends. The CDR3 coding sequence is TGTGCCAGCAGCCTACTTACTAATTTAGGCAGCAATCAGCCCCAGCATTTT. This gives the protein CASSLLTNLGSNQPQHF.

The V and J genes are TRBV6-5 and TRBJ1-1; no reliable D call. CDR1 MNHEY and CDR2 SVGAGI come from the germline V gene. V shed 7 bases and J shed 1 base, with 7 bases lying between them. The CDR3 spans 12 residues. This CDR3 is CASKRRNTEAFF. DNA for the CDR3: TGTGCCAGCAAAAGGAGGAACACTGAAGCTTTCTTT.

The V and J genes are TRBV9 and TRBJ1-2; no clear D. The CDR3 loop spans 13 amino acids. Trimming removed 1 base from V and 4 bases from J, with 8 bases in between. Looked up from germline, CDR1 is SGDLS and CDR2 is YYNGEE. The CDR3 sequence: CASSVQDSYGYTF. As DNA, the CDR3 is TGTGCCAGCAGCGTACAGGACTCCTATGGCTACACCTTC. Variable domain in full (rest from reference TRBV9 and TRBJ1-2): DSGVTQTPKHLITATGQRVTLRCSPRSGDLSVYWYQQSLDQGLQFLIQYYNGEERAKGNILERFSAQQFPDLHSELNLSSLELGDSALYFCASSVQDSYGYTFGSGTRLTVV.

The V call is TRBV14, the J call TRBJ2-7; 10 bases agree with TRBD2. Germline loops: CDR1 SGHDN, CDR2 FVKESK. This CDR3 comprises 18 residues. The V gene end was trimmed by 3 bases and the J gene end by 3 bases; junction bases not matched to a gene: 14. This CDR3 reads CASSHHGGVLAGDYEQYF. The CDR3 nucleotides read TGTGCCAGCAGCCACCATGGGGGGGTCCTAGCGGGAGACTACGAGCAGTACTTC.

V gene TRBV4-3 combines with J gene TRBJ2-3; 10 nucleotides align to TRBD2. The length of the CDR3 is 18 residues. Germline CDR1 LGHNA, CDR2 YSLEER. The trim removed 0 bases at V and 4 bases at J, leaving 10 bases unmatched. The chain's CDR3 is CASSQDLLLAGVPDTQYF. The CDR3 DNA reads TGCGCCAGCAGCCAAGATCTGCTCCTAGCGGGAGTCCCAGATACGCAGTATTTT.

This chain links TRBV29-1 with TRBJ2-2, with TRBD1 as a possible D gene (6 bases). Germline assignment: CDR1 SQVTM and CDR2 ANQGSEA. Trimming removed 4 bases at V and 7 bases at J, with 19 bases between. CDR3 size: 15 residues. The CDR3 sequence: CSVVDYLTGSGELFF. The CDR3 DNA reads TGCAGCGTTGTGGATTACTTAACAGGGAGCGGGGAGCTGTTTTTT.

This chain links TRBV28 with TRBJ2-7, with 8 positions matching TRBD1. Germline CDR1 is MDHEN and CDR2 is SYDVKM. Germline trimming cut 7 bases from V and 7 bases from J; bases unmatched to any gene: 9. There are 13 residues in the CDR3. The CDR3 coding sequence is TGTGCCAGCACCGGGACAGGAAATTCAGAGCAGTACTTC. As protein: CASTGTGNSEQYF.